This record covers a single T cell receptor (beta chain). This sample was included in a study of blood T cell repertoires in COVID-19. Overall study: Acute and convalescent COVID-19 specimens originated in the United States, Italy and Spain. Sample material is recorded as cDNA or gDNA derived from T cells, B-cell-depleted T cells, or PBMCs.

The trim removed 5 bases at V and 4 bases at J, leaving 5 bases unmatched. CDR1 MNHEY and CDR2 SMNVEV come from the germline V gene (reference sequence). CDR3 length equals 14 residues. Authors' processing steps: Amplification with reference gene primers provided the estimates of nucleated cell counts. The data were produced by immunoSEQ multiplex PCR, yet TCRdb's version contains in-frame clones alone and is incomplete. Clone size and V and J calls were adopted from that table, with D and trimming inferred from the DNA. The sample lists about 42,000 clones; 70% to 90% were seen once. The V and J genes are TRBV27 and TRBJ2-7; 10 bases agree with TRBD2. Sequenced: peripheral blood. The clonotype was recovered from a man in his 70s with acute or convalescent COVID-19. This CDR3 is CASSHHSGRYEQYF. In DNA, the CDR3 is TGTGCCAGCAGTCATCATAGCGGGAGGTACGAGCAGTACTTC.